This entry features one T cell receptor (beta chain) sequence. This record comes from a study of cytomegalovirus exposure and HLA in healthy donors. The PCR made use of 60 Vbeta and 13 Jbeta primers. The protocol was immunoSEQ multiplex PCR, while the TCRdb copy is restricted to in-frame clones and leaves out a portion. The data contain more than 60,000 clones, roughly 82% of them singletons. Trimming removed 0 bases at V and 4 bases at J, with 14 bases between. The CDR3 has 16 amino acids. CDR1 and CDR2 (germline): SGHRS, YFSETQ. Sequenced: PBMCs. The receptor was derived from a man aged 70-80 years in good health and CMV-seropositive. The chain combines TRBV5-1 with TRBJ2-1; perhaps TRBD2 as D (6 bases). The chain's CDR3 is CASSLAGRLGYNEQFF. The CDR3, as DNA: TGCGCCAGCAGCTTGGCCGGGAGACTTGGGTACAATGAGCAGTTCTTC.